The present entry profiles one T cell receptor beta chain with its context. The protocol was immunoSEQ multiplex PCR, while the TCRdb copy is restricted to in-frame clones and leaves out a portion. The sample includes roughly 290,000 clones, approximately 85% of them seen just once. This record belongs to a study of blood T cell repertoires in COVID-19. Categorization into cohorts depended on clinical history that participants reported. V was shortened by 10 bases and J by 7 bases, with 14 bases between the two germline ends. The CDR3 spans 12 residues. Per germline, CDR1 MDHEN and CDR2 SYDVKM. The sequenced sample consisted of PBMCs or T cells enriched from blood (not recorded which). The TCR was taken from a woman in her 30s who had recovered from COVID-19. The rearrangement links TRBV28 to TRBJ1-5; D is possibly TRBD1 (5 bases). The CDR3 sequence is CATIGGDQPQHF. CDR3 coding DNA: TGTGCCACCATCGGGGGGGACCAGCCCCAGCATTTT.